Listed here are 8 T cell receptor beta chains from one sample, sequenced in a study of metastatic and nonmetastatic thyroid tumors. With MiXCR, TCRdb reprocessed the PCR reads. The sample consists of 15,000 to 20,000 clones, more than 30% of them appearing once. The entire patient cohort was treatment-naive prior to thyroid surgery. The sample comprised tumor tissue. All receptors come from a female donor with papillary thyroid cancer or a benign thyroid nodule (not recorded which). Some clones in this sample may be carry-over from other donors' samples.

Worth noting for this clone: The germline gene is not matched at one end of the junction; a read error may be the cause. The chain links TRBV15 to TRBJ2-6, with TRBD1 matching 7 bases. CDR3 length: 16 residues. CDR1 is LNHNV, CDR2 YYDKDF, per germline (reference sequence). DNA for the CDR3: TGTGCCACCAGCAGAGATGACAGGGCTGGGGCGAACGTCCTGACTTTC. It specifies CATSRDDRAGANVLTF.

This clone was seen a handful of times. Given a much more abundant clone one base away, this may be a read error. The V gene is TRBV2, the J gene TRBJ1-1, with D hard to call. The CDR3 is 12 residues long. CDR1 is SNHLY and CDR2 is FYNNEI in the germline V gene. CDR3 residues: CASREVNTEAFF. Here the CDR3 DNA reads TGTGCCAGCAGAGAAGTCAACACTGAAGCTTTCTTT.

This clone came up many times. The J gene is TRBJ2-1, the V gene TRBV12-3 or TRBV12-4; TRBD2 matches 10 bases. V shed 5 bases and J 1 base; nucleotides not matched to a gene: 8. The length of the CDR3 is 17 residues. The CDR3 DNA reads TGTGCCAGCAGTCGATCTAGCGGGAGCGGGTCCTACAATGAGCAGTTCTTC. This gives the protein CASSRSSGSGSYNEQFF.

This sequence joins TRBV11-2 and TRBJ2-2; weak D call: TRBD1 (5 bases). The CDR3 consists of 16 residues. Germline V gives CDR1 SGHAT, CDR2 FQNNGV. V shed 0 bases and J shed 5 bases, with 13 bases lying between them. Here the CDR3 reads CASSLDLAGITGELFF. The CDR3 nucleotides read TGTGCCAGCAGCTTAGATCTGGCAGGGATAACCGGGGAGCTGTTTTTT.

In regard to this clone: One end of the junction fails to match germline, which may point to a read error. The genes are TRBV11-3 and TRBJ2-3; the match to TRBD2 covers 13 bases. Germline CDR1 reads SGHNT; CDR2 reads YENEEA. This CDR3 region has 15 residues. The CDR3 nucleotides are TGTGCCTGCAGCCCCGGGACTAGCGGGATGGATACGAAGTATTTT. This sequence encodes CACSPGTSGMDTKYF.

V is TRBV11-2 and J is TRBJ1-2; no clear D. Germline-derived CDR1 and CDR2 are SGHAT and FQNNGV. There are 15 residues in the CDR3. Trimming cost V 1 base and J 8 bases, with 17 bases left between them. The CDR3 spells CASSLVQDGPYGYTF. In DNA, the CDR3 is TGTGCCAGCAGCTTAGTCCAGGACGGGCCTTACGGCTACACCTTC.

The chain combines TRBV5-1 with TRBJ1-1; D remains unclear. V lost 6 bases and J lost 1, with 7 bases in between. The CDR3 extends over 12 amino acids. Germline V gives CDR1 SGHRS, CDR2 YFSETQ. CDR3 sequence: CASNIGNTEAFF. In DNA form, the CDR3 reads TGCGCCAGCAACATCGGGAACACTGAAGCTTTCTTT.

This chain connects TRBV30 to TRBJ1-5; D perhaps matches TRBD1 (6 bases). Germline V gene data show CDR1 as GTSNPN and CDR2 as SVGIG (reference sequence). The CDR3 runs 13 residues. V lost 0 bases and J lost 4, with 7 bases in between. CDR3 DNA: TGTGCCTGGAGTGTACAGGGTAATCAGCCCCAGCATTTT. It specifies CAWSVQGNQPQHF.